This TCR beta chain was obtained from a study of cytotoxic CD8 clonotypes in ibrutinib-treated CLL. V lost 0 bases and J lost 7, with 4 bases in between. This CDR3 region has 13 residues. CDR1 is LNHNV and CDR2 is YYDKDF in the germline V gene (reference sequence). Investigators sought sequencing depths of between 1 in 200,000 and 1 in 1 million T cells. Profiling relied on immunoSEQ multiplex PCR, and the TCRdb table lists in-frame clones only, not all of them. The repertoire holds about 45,000 clones, with under 75% as singletons. As for this clone: As yet, its antigen is unknown.

Broader study findings: Public clonotypes (which were uncommon) either contracted or remained stable on treatment.

About 2 micrograms of genomic DNA, which was extracted from cryopreserved PBMCs, served as the material used for the TCR beta libraries. The chain carries TRBV15 and TRBJ1-6; D call uncertain. The sequenced sample was PBMCs, obtained after 12 months of ibrutinib treatment. The clonotype comes from a human donor with chronic lymphocytic leukemia. This CDR3 reads CATSRDWNSPLHF. For the CDR3, the DNA is TGTGCCACCAGCAGAGATTGGAATTCACCCCTCCACTTT.